These T cell receptor beta chains were read from a single sample in a study of T cell responses to AZD1222 COVID-19 vaccine. The method was immunoSEQ multiplex PCR; TCRdb's version includes in-frame clones alone and lacks a portion of them. Of some 99,000 clones listed, more than 70% were seen once; the top ten hold about 15%. Here the sequenced sample was peripheral blood, taken 28 days after the second AZD1222 dose. The receptors here all came from an adult who received the AZD1222 COVID-19 vaccine. CDR3s include the opening cysteine and the closing phenylalanine or tryptophan. The order of the fields is V gene, J gene, D gene, CDR3 protein, CDR3 DNA. D genes are given only for firm matches.

TRBV5-1	TRBJ2-5	NA	CASSPGRRGTQETQYF	TGCGCCAGCAGCCCGGGTAGGAGGGGGACTCAAGAGACCCAGTACTTC
TRBV24-1	TRBJ1-6	TRBD1	CATSDEDRRDRPDSYNSPLHF	TGTGCCACCAGTGATGAGGACAGGCGCGACCGTCCGGACTCCTATAATTCACCCCTCCACTTT
TRBV4-1	TRBJ1-2	NA	CASSQPDGHYGYTF	TGCGCCAGCAGCCAGCCCGACGGACACTATGGCTACACCTTC
TRBV7-6	TRBJ1-2	NA	CASSLINRDGGYTF	TGTGCCAGCAGCTTAATCAACAGGGATGGCGGCTACACCTTC
TRBV19	TRBJ2-7	TRBD2	CASQLAGLGEQYF	TGTGCCAGTCAACTAGCGGGGCTTGGCGAGCAGTACTTC
TRBV7-9	TRBJ1-1	TRBD1	CASSFRIWTGDTEAFF	TGTGCCAGCAGCTTTCGAATCTGGACAGGGGACACTGAAGCTTTCTTT
TRBV19	TRBJ2-1	NA	CASTSSYNEQFF	TGTGCCAGTACGAGCTCCTACAATGAGCAGTTCTTC
TRBV6-5	TRBJ2-7	TRBD1	CASSYPRQGVYEQYF	TGTGCCAGCAGTTACCCCAGACAGGGAGTCTACGAGCAGTACTTC
TRBV18	TRBJ1-2	TRBD1	CASSGTGTASLEAGYTF	TGTGCCAGCTCAGGAACCGGGACAGCGAGCTTGGAGGCGGGCTACACCTTC
TRBV15	TRBJ2-7	TRBD2	CATSREGGTGTGKFF	TGTGCCACCAGCAGAGAGGGGGGGACCGGGACTGGGAAATTCTTC
TRBV4-1	TRBJ2-5	NA	CASSQPTVQETQYF	TGCGCCAGCAGCCAACCGACAGTTCAAGAGACCCAGTACTTC
TRBV11-2	TRBJ2-1	NA	CASSSLAGPSYNEQFF	TGTGCCAGCAGCTCCCTGGCGGGACCCTCCTACAATGAGCAGTTCTTC
TRBV12-3/TRBV12-4	TRBJ1-2	NA	CASSFSGNYGYTF	TGTGCCAGCAGTTTTTCCGGTAACTATGGCTACACCTTC
TRBV19	TRBJ1-2	NA	CASIQLGASGGYTF	TGTGCCAGTATTCAACTGGGGGCAAGTGGTGGCTACACCTTC
TRBV14	TRBJ2-3	TRBD2	CASSKGLAAYTQYF	TGTGCCAGCAGCAAGGGGCTAGCGGCCTATACGCAGTATTTT
TRBV9	TRBJ2-5	NA	CASSVEPRPRAQYF	TGTGCCAGCAGCGTAGAGCCCCGTCCCAGGGCCCAGTACTTC
TRBV30	TRBJ1-1	NA	CAWGRGSTEAFF	TGTGCCTGGGGAAGGGGAAGCACTGAAGCTTTCTTT
TRBV12-1	TRBJ2-1	NA	CASSFAGVSSYNEQFF	TGTGCCAGCAGCTTTGCAGGGGTAAGCTCCTACAATGAGCAGTTCTTC
TRBV18	TRBJ2-1	NA	CASSPLADGREQFF	TGTGCCAGCTCACCTCTGGCAGATGGTCGTGAGCAGTTCTTC
TRBV19	TRBJ1-2	TRBD1	CASSIWQGGNGYTF	TGTGCCAGTAGTATTTGGCAGGGGGGGAATGGCTACACCTTC
TRBV2	TRBJ2-5	NA	CASSDGSVETQYF	TGTGCCAGCAGTGATGGCAGCGTGGAGACCCAGTACTTC
TRBV4-2	TRBJ1-4	NA	CASSQEWTEEKLFF	TGTGCCAGCAGCCAAGAGTGGACGGAAGAAAAACTGTTTTTT